This T cell receptor (beta chain) is from a study of CD8 T cells in Susac syndrome. The length of the CDR3 is 16 residues. The V gene lost 4 bases and the J gene lost 2 bases, with 14 bases spanning the gap. The V gene's germline CDR1 is KGHDR and CDR2 SFDVKD. The authors reverse transcribed roughly 0.5 to 1 ug RNA with random hexamers. Each CDR3 protein gets one entry after TCRdb re-called the immunoSEQ multiplex PCR reads with MiXCR. The repertoire holds about 120,000 distinct CDR3 sequences, with approximately 93% as singletons. The J gene is TRBJ2-1, the V gene TRBV24-1; possible D gene TRBD1, 6 bases. The specimen sequenced was CD4+ T cells from PBMCs. The sequence was obtained from a human donor with multiple sclerosis. The DNA for the CDR3 is TGTGCCACCAGTGACCCTAACAGGGTACCCTACAATGAGCAGTTCTTC. It codes for CATSDPNRVPYNEQFF.